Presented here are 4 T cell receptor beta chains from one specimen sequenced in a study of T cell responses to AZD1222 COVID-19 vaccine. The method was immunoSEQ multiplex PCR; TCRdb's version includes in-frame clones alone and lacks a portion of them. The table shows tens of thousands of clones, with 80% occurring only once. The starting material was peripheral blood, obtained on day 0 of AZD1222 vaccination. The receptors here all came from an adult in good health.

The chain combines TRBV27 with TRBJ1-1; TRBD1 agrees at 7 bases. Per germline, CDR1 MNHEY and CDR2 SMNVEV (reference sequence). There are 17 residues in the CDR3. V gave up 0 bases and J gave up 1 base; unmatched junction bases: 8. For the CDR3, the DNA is TGTGCCAGCAGTTTATCTCTGGAGGGGGCGCAGAACACTGAAGCTTTCTTT. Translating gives CASSLSLEGAQNTEAFF.

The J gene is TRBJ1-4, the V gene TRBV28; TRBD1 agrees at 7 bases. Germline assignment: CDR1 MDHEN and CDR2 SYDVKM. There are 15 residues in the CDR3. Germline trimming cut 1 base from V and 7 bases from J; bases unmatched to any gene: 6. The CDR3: CASSLSAGGSEKLFF. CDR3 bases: TGTGCCAGCAGTTTATCTGCAGGGGGTAGTGAAAAACTGTTTTTT.

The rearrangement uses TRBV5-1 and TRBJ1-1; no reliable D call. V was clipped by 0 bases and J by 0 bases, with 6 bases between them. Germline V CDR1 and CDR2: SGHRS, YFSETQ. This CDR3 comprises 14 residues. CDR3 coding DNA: TGCGCCAGCAGCTTGGGGTCCATGAACACTGAAGCTTTCTTT. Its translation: CASSLGSMNTEAFF.

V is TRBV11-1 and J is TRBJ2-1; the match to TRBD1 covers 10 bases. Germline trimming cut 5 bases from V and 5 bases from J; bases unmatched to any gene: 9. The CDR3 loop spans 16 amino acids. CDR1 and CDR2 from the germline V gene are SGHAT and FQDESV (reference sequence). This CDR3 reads CASSGRQGARDNEQFF. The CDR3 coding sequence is TGTGCCAGCAGCGGCCGACAGGGGGCGCGGGACAATGAGCAGTTCTTC.